This is a list of T cell receptor beta chains from one sample in a study of blood T cells in healthy people across ages. TCRdb fed the 5' RACE reads into MiXCR, producing one record per CDR3 protein. The table lists about 900,000 distinct CDR3 sequences, 62% of them singletons, with approximately 30% in the top ten. Sequenced material: blood. The receptors were sampled from a man aged 25-45 years in good health. Both conserved end residues are part of each CDR3. The D gene is left open where the match is weak. Part of the rows lack a size; the others show once, few, many or a class for expanded clones.

clone_size	j_call	v_call	d_call	cdr3_aa	cdr3_nt
NA	TRBJ1-2	TRBV6-6	NA	CASSRRAYGYTF	TGTGCCAGCAGCCGGCGGGCCTATGGCTACACCTTC
NA	TRBJ1-1	TRBV25-1	TRBD1	CASSKNRGDTEAFF	TGTGCCAGCAGTAAAAACAGGGGTGACACTGAAGCTTTCTTT
once	TRBJ2-7	TRBV20-1	NA	CSASRGSRYEQYF	TGCAGTGCTTCCAGAGGGTCCCGCTACGAGCAGTACTTC
NA	TRBJ2-1	TRBV4-1	NA	CASSQDWGGAGNEQFF	TGCGCCAGCAGCCAAGATTGGGGCGGGGCAGGGAATGAGCAGTTCTTC
NA	TRBJ2-5	TRBV7-9	NA	CASSISRGLKETQYF	TGTGCCAGCAGCATTTCACGGGGGTTAAAAGAGACCCAGTACTTC
NA	TRBJ2-1	TRBV15	NA	CATSKDSQGNEQFF	TGTGCCACCAGCAAAGATTCGCAGGGTAATGAGCAGTTCTTC
NA	TRBJ2-7	TRBV7-3	TRBD1	CASSPGQQYEQYF	TGTGCCAGCAGCCCGGGACAGCAATACGAGCAGTACTTC
NA	TRBJ1-2	TRBV5-1	NA	CASSLDTGNGYTF	TGCGCCAGCAGCTTGGATACAGGGAATGGCTACACCTTC
NA	TRBJ2-3	TRBV2	NA	CASQGKDTQYF	TGTGCCAGTCAGGGGAAAGATACGCAGTATTTT
NA	TRBJ2-1	TRBV18	NA	CASSPGQLGSEQFF	TGTGCCAGCTCACCAGGACAATTAGGGTCTGAGCAGTTCTTC
NA	TRBJ2-3	TRBV7-3	NA	CASSLRPREPTDTQYF	TGTGCCAGCAGCTTAAGACCCCGGGAACCGACAGATACGCAGTATTTT
NA	TRBJ2-5	TRBV20-1	NA	CSDNQGGGKTQYF	TGCAGTGATAACCAGGGGGGCGGGAAGACCCAGTACTTC
few	TRBJ2-1	TRBV12-3/TRBV12-4	NA	CASSQRGVPNEQFF	TGTGCCAGCAGTCAAAGAGGGGTACCGAATGAGCAGTTCTTC
NA	TRBJ1-6	TRBV5-6	NA	CASSLEAAGAHSPLHF	TGTGCCAGCAGCTTGGAAGCTGCAGGGGCTCATTCACCCCTCCACTTT
NA	TRBJ2-2	TRBV6-5	TRBD2	CASRLAPTGELFF	TGTGCCAGCCGACTAGCCCCCACCGGGGAGCTGTTTTTT